Shown below are 20 T cell receptor beta chains from a single sample sequenced in a study of cytomegalovirus exposure and HLA in healthy donors. Vbeta (60) and Jbeta (13) primers were used in the PCR. The data were produced by immunoSEQ multiplex PCR, yet TCRdb's version contains in-frame clones alone and is incomplete. The data contain about 120,000 clones, 81% of them singletons. The sequenced material came from PBMCs. Receptors originate from a man in his forties or fifties in good health and CMV-seronegative.

The rearrangement links TRBV4-1 to TRBJ1-1; the D gene is possibly TRBD1 (5 bases). The CDR3 sequence is 15 residues long. Germline CDR1 MGHRA, CDR2 YSYEKL. V was cut by 1 base and J by 1 base, with 10 bases left in between. This CDR3 reads CASSQGQGGNTEAFF. CDR3 DNA: TGCGCCAGCAGCCAAGGGCAGGGCGGGAACACTGAAGCTTTCTTT.

The chain is built from TRBV9 and TRBJ2-7, with 7 bases lining up with TRBD1. V lost 2 bases, J lost 1 base, and 6 bases stayed unmatched. Germline V gene data show CDR1 as SGDLS and CDR2 as YYNGEE. The CDR3 has 15 residues. In DNA, the CDR3 is TGTGCCAGCAGCGTGAGTGGGACAGTATCCTACGAGCAGTACTTC. The encoded protein is CASSVSGTVSYEQYF.

The rearrangement joins TRBV28 to TRBJ1-2, with D uncertain. V lost 4 bases and J lost 7, with 10 bases in between. This CDR3 has 12 amino acids. CDR1 and CDR2 (germline): MDHEN, SYDVKM. The CDR3 DNA is TGTGCCAGCAGTTCCGCTATTGGTGGCTACACCTTC. Translating it yields CASSSAIGGYTF.

This rearrangement joins TRBV28 to TRBJ2-3, with D perhaps matching TRBD2 (5 bases). With 3 bases removed from V and 0 bases from J, the gap between germline ends came to 7 bases. CDR1 and CDR2 from the germline V gene are MDHEN and SYDVKM. The CDR3 is 14 amino acids. The CDR3, as DNA: TGTGCCAGCAGTTTCGGCGGGAGCACAGATACGCAGTATTTT. Its translation: CASSFGGSTDTQYF.

The V and J genes are TRBV7-2 and TRBJ1-2; 7 nucleotides line up with TRBD1. This CDR3 spans 16 amino acids. Germline loops: CDR1 SGHTA, CDR2 FQGNSA. V shed 7 bases and J 6 bases; nucleotides not matched to a gene: 17. This CDR3 is CASTLLPRTGSHGYTF. The DNA of the CDR3 is TGTGCCAGCACATTGCTGCCCCGGACAGGTAGCCATGGCTACACCTTC.

This chain links TRBV5-4 with TRBJ2-2, with 8 nucleotides matching TRBD2. There are 13 residues in the CDR3. With V trimmed by 7 bases and J by 6 bases, 5 bases remained unmatched. From germline, CDR1 is SGHNT and CDR2 YYREEE (reference sequence). Here the CDR3 reads CASGTSGAGELFF. CDR3 in DNA: TGTGCCAGCGGAACTAGCGGTGCCGGGGAGCTGTTTTTT.

This clone was detected only a few times. This chain links TRBV20-1 with TRBJ2-3; TRBD2 is a possible D gene (6 bases). The germline CDR1 and CDR2 sequences are DFQATT and SNEGSKA (reference sequence). Trimming cost V 8 bases and J 6 bases, with 12 bases left between them. CDR3 length: 11 residues. CDR3 sequence: CSPGEADTQYF. In DNA, the CDR3 is TGCAGTCCGGGAGAGGCGGATACGCAGTATTTT.

This clone appeared a few times. This chain uses TRBV7-3 with TRBJ2-3, with 10 bases aligning to TRBD1. The CDR3 has 16 residues. From germline, CDR1 is SGHTA and CDR2 FQGTGA. V lost 3 bases and J lost 5; bases outside the gene matches: 8. In DNA form, the CDR3 reads TGTGCCAGCAGCTTCGGACAGGGGGTAGGGGTAGATACGCAGTATTTT. It yields the protein CASSFGQGVGVDTQYF. Filled out from reference TRBV7-3 and TRBJ2-3, the complete variable domain reads GAGVSQTPSNKVTEKGKYVELRCDPISGHTALYWYRQSLGQGPEFLIYFQGTGAADDSGLPNDRFFAVRPEGSVSTLKIQRTERGDSAVYLCASSFGQGVGVDTQYFGPGTRLTVL.

This clone was counted a few times. This chain links TRBV7-9 with TRBJ1-4, with D perhaps matching TRBD1 (5 bases). The germline gives CDR1 SEHNR, CDR2 FQNEAQ (reference sequence). V was shortened by 3 bases and J by 6 bases, with 14 bases between the two germline ends. CDR3 length equals 15 residues. DNA for the CDR3: TGTGCCAGCAGCTTTTTCCCAGCGGGGGATGAAAAACTGTTTTTT. Encoded protein: CASSFFPAGDEKLFF.

The chain couples TRBV11-2 to TRBJ1-6, with a tentative D call TRBD1 (5 bases). The CDR3 is made up of 14 amino acids. The V end was cut by 1 base, the J end by 9 bases, with 10 bases between. From germline, CDR1 is SGHAT and CDR2 FQNNGV. The chain's CDR3 is CASSLGQGASPLHF. The CDR3 DNA reads as TGTGCCAGCAGCTTAGGGCAGGGTGCTTCACCCCTCCACTTT.

V usage is TRBV11-3 and J usage is TRBJ1-4, with a weak D call TRBD1 (6 bases). Looked up from germline, CDR1 is SGHNT and CDR2 is YENEEA. There are 10 residues in the CDR3. V was shortened by 11 bases and J by 11 bases, with 12 bases between the two germline ends. This chain's CDR3 is CAPKGEKLFF. The CDR3 bases are TGTGCCCCCAAGGGGGAGAAACTGTTTTTT.

The chain has TRBV6-1 and TRBJ1-1, with a possible D match to TRBD1 (6 bases). The CDR3 loop spans 14 amino acids. CDR1 MNHNS and CDR2 SASEGT come from the germline V gene. V was cut by 7 bases and J by 1 base, with 13 bases left in between. This chain's CDR3 is CASNAGTRNTEAFF. CDR3 nucleotide sequence: TGTGCCAGCAATGCCGGGACACGGAACACTGAAGCTTTCTTT.

The rearrangement links TRBV30 to TRBJ2-2; D remains unclear. Germline assignment: CDR1 GTSNPN and CDR2 SVGIG (reference sequence). The CDR3 runs to 17 residues. Trimming took 0 bases from V and 5 from J, leaving 19 bases between them. CDR3 sequence (DNA): TGTGCCTGGAGTGTACTGGTCAGCGCCCGCCGTACCGGGGAGCTGTTTTTT. Translated: CAWSVLVSARRTGELFF.

V is TRBV7-8 and J is TRBJ2-7, with TRBD1 identical over 7 bases. Per the germline V gene, CDR1 is SGHVS and CDR2 is FQNEAQ. The CDR3 is 14 residues long. After removal of 4 bases from V and 5 bases from J, the junction contained 8 bases not matched to a gene. CDR3 sequence (DNA): TGTGCCAGCAGCTCAAGCAGACAGGGTCACGAGCAGTACTTC. Amino acid sequence: CASSSSRQGHEQYF.

The chain has TRBV7-2 and TRBJ2-3, with 7 bases matching TRBD2. V was clipped by 6 bases and J by 2 bases; unmatched bases: 20. The CDR3 runs to 19 residues. The V gene's germline CDR1 is SGHTA and CDR2 FQGNSA. CDR3 coding DNA: TGTGCCAGCAGTTCGGGGAAGTATGGCGGGAGCCCTTTCACAGATACGCAGTATTTT. Translating it yields CASSSGKYGGSPFTDTQYF. Based on the CDR3 plus reference TRBV7-2 and TRBJ2-3, the full variable domain is GAGVSQSPSNKVTEKGKDVELRCDPISGHTALYWYRQSLGQGLEFLIYFQGNSAPDKSGLPSDRFSAERTGGSVSTLTIQRTQQEDSAVYLCASSSGKYGGSPFTDTQYFGPGTRLTVL.

The chain links TRBV4-1 to TRBJ2-4, with 13 bases identical to TRBD2. This CDR3 has 18 amino acids. V gave up 2 bases and J gave up 0 bases; unmatched junction bases: 4. Per the germline V gene, CDR1 is MGHRA and CDR2 is YSYEKL. DNA for the CDR3: TGCGCCAGCAGCCAAAGGACTAGCGGGGGACTAGCCAAAAACATTCAGTACTTC. Its translation is CASSQRTSGGLAKNIQYF.

The CDR3, as DNA: TGTGCCTGGAGTGCGCCTGGGGAGCAGTACTTC. Its protein product is CAWSAPGEQYF. The chain carries TRBV30 and TRBJ2-5, with TRBD2 as a possible D gene (5 bases). V lost 1 base, J lost 11 bases, and 11 bases lay in between. The length of the CDR3 is 11 residues. Germline CDR1 GTSNPN, CDR2 SVGIG (reference sequence). Using reference TRBV30 and TRBJ2-5 for the parts outside the CDR3, the full variable domain is SQTIHQWPATLVQPVGSPLSLECTVEGTSNPNLYWYRQAAGRGLQLLFYSVGIGQISSEVPQNLSASRPQDRQFILSSKKLLLSDSGFYLCAWSAPGEQYFGPGTRLLVL.

This chain joins TRBV5-8 and TRBJ2-5; D is unclear. This CDR3 region has 11 residues. From germline, CDR1 is SGHTS and CDR2 YDEGEE. V lost 5 bases to trimming and J lost 4 bases, with 6 bases between them. CDR3 DNA: TGTGCCAGCAGTAAAGCAGAGACCCAGTACTTC. Translation gives CASSKAETQYF.

The chain links TRBV4-3 to TRBJ2-3; 10 bases align to TRBD2. CDR3 length: 15 residues. CDR1 is LGHNA, CDR2 YSLEER, per germline. V lost 2 bases to trimming and J lost 1 base; unmatched junction nucleotides: 0. CDR3 coding DNA: TGCGCCAGCAGCCAAAGCGGGGGGGGCACAGATACGCAGTATTTT. Protein product: CASSQSGGGTDTQYF.

The genes are TRBV7-3 and TRBJ2-2; 9 bases align to TRBD1. This CDR3 has 17 amino acids. CDR1 and CDR2 (germline): SGHTA, FQGTGA. V lost 2 bases and J lost 3; bases outside the gene matches: 7. In nucleotides, the CDR3 is TGTGCCAGCAGCTTAGGACAGGGGATCGTGGACACCGGGGAGCTGTTTTTT. As protein: CASSLGQGIVDTGELFF. Drawing the rest from reference TRBV7-3 and TRBJ2-2, the complete variable domain is GAGVSQTPSNKVTEKGKYVELRCDPISGHTALYWYRQSLGQGPEFLIYFQGTGAADDSGLPNDRFFAVRPEGSVSTLKIQRTERGDSAVYLCASSLGQGIVDTGELFFGEGSRLTVL.